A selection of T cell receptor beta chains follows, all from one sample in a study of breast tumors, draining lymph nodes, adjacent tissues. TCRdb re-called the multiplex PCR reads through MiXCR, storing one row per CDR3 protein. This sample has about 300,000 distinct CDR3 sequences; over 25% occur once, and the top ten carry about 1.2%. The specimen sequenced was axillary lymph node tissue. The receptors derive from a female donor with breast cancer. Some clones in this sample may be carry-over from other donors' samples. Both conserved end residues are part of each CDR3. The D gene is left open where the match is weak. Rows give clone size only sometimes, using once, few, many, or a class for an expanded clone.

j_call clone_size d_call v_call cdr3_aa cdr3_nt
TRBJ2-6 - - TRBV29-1 CSARQGPGGANVVTF TGCAGCGCACGACAGGGACCGGGAGGGGCCAACGTCGTGACTTTC
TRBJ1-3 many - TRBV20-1 CSATQTGNTIYF TGCAGCGCGACACAAACTGGAAACACCATATATTTT
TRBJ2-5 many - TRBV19 CASSIATVGETQYF TGTGCCAGTAGTATAGCAACGGTGGGGGAGACCCAGTACTTC
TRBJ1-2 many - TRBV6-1 CASRQGDYGYTF TGTGCCAGCAGACAGGGAGACTATGGCTACACCTTC
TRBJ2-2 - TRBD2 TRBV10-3 CATAQTTSGRFGELFF TGTGCCACCGCCCAGACAACTAGCGGGAGGTTCGGGGAGCTGTTTTTT
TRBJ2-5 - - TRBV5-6 CASSAWTGIQETQYF TGTGCCAGCAGCGCCTGGACTGGCATCCAAGAGACCCAGTACTTC
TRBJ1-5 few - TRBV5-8 CASSLGGGGGASISNQPQHF TGTGCCAGCAGCTTAGGTGGTGGGGGGGGCGCCTCCATAAGCAATCAGCCCCAGCATTTT
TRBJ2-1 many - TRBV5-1 CASSLGGPGNEQFF TGCGCCAGCAGCTTGGGGGGGCCGGGGAATGAGCAGTTCTTC
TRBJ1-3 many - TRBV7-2 CASSLVFSGNTIYF TGTGCCAGCAGCTTAGTTTTCTCTGGAAACACCATATATTTT
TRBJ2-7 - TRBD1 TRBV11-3 CASSLGGQPSYEQYF TGTGCCAGCAGCTTAGGGGGACAGCCCTCCTACGAGCAGTACTTC
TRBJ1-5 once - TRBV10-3 CAIRPTTSGEETQHF TGTGCCATCAGACCCACGACTAGCGGAGAAGAGACCCAGCATTTT
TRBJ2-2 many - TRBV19 CASSIAGDTGELFF TGTGCCAGTAGTATAGCGGGAGATACCGGGGAGCTGTTTTTT
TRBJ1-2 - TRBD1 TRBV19 CASSIWGTGDYTF TGTGCCAGTAGTATATGGGGGACAGGGGACTACACCTTC
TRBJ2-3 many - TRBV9 CASSEEGAITDTQYF TGTGCCAGCAGCGAGGAGGGTGCCATCACAGATACGCAGTATTTT
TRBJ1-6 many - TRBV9 CASSVANSPLHF TGTGCCAGCAGCGTAGCAAATTCACCCCTCCACTTT
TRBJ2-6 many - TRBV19 CASSIHRGTGANVLTF TGTGCCAGTAGTATTCACCGGGGGACTGGGGCCAACGTCCTGACTTTC
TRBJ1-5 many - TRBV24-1 CATSDPGTSTPQHF TGTGCCACCAGTGACCCCGGGACCTCCACGCCCCAGCATTTT
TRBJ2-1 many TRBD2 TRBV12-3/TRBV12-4 CASSLASRGRAMDEQFF TGTGCCAGCAGTTTAGCATCTCGCGGGAGGGCCATGGATGAGCAGTTCTTC
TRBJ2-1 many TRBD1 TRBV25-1 CASTSVSGTGYNEQFF TGTGCCAGCACCTCCGTTTCCGGGACAGGTTACAATGAGCAGTTCTTC
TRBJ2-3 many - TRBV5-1 CASSLHGTDTQYF TGCGCCAGCAGCTTGCATGGCACAGATACGCAGTATTTT